This T cell receptor (beta chain) was found in a study of T cells in Graves' hyperthyroidism and ophthalmopathy. Amplified TCR beta CDR3 regions derived from RNA transcripts. A first-round RT-PCR of the TCR CDR3 used the HTBI primer set. In TCRdb, the multiplex PCR reads were re-called with MiXCR into one record per CDR3 protein. The sample has around 620,000 distinct CDR3 sequences; 35% to 55% are singletons. The V end lost 6 bases, the J end lost 8 bases, and 22 bases lay between the germline ends. The CDR3 loop spans 15 amino acids. Germline assignment: CDR1 MNHEY and CDR2 SVGAGI. Each diagnosis was grounded in clinical symptoms, serum thyroxine and TRAb, thyroid ultrasound, and orbital computed tomography.

The sequencing sample was made of peripheral blood or thyroid tissue (not recorded which). The clonotype was recovered from an adult woman with Graves' disease, either hyperthyroidism or ophthalmopathy (not recorded which). This chain uses TRBV6-5 with TRBJ1-1; D perhaps matches TRBD1 (6 bases). The CDR3: CASSIRQVFHEEAFF. Written as DNA, the CDR3 is TGTGCCAGCAGCATACGACAGGTGTTCCATGAGGAAGCTTTCTTT.